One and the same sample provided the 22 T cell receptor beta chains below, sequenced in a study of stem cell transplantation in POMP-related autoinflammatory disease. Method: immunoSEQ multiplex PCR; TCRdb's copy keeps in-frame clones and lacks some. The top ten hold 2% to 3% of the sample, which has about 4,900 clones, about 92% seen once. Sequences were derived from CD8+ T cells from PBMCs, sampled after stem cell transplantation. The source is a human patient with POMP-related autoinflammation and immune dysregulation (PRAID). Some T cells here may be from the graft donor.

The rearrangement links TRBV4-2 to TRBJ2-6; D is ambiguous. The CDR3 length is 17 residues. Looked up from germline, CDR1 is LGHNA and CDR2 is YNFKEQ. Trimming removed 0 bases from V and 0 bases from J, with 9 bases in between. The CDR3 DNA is TGTGCCAGCAGCCAAGATCCCCCAGACTCTGGGGCCAACGTCCTGACTTTC. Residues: CASSQDPPDSGANVLTF.

CDR3 protein: CASSTASNEQFF. The CDR3 DNA reads as TGTGCCAGCAGCACCGCTAGCAATGAGCAGTTCTTC. The chain uses TRBV11-3 and TRBJ2-1; D remains ambiguous. This CDR3 has 12 amino acids. Germline lookup yields CDR1 SGHNT and CDR2 YENEEA. V lost 5 bases and J 6 bases, leaving 8 bases between the germline ends.

The CDR3 DNA reads as TGTGCCAGCAGCCCTAGCGGGGAGCTGTTTTTT. Translating gives CASSPSGELFF. V gene TRBV6-2 or TRBV6-3 combines with J gene TRBJ2-2; no definite D call. Trimming left V 6 bases short and J 7 bases short, with 6 bases between. Germline V lookup: CDR1 MNHEY, CDR2 SVGEGT. The CDR3 covers 11 residues.

DNA of the CDR3: TGTGCCAGCAGTTTGGAAGGCGGGAGAGGAGGCACAGATACGCAGTATTTT. As protein: CASSLEGGRGGTDTQYF. V is TRBV27 and J is TRBJ2-3; 7 bases map to TRBD2. Germline V gene lookup returns CDR1 MNHEY and CDR2 SMNVEV (reference sequence). This CDR3 is built from 17 residues. J lost 1 base, V lost 3 bases, and 10 bases had no gene match.

The CDR3 region is CASSSDAATNEKLFF. DNA for the CDR3: TGTGCCAGCAGCTCGGACGCCGCAACTAATGAAAAACTGTTTTTT. This chain links TRBV7-9 with TRBJ1-4, with D hard to call. V was cut by 4 bases and J by 0 bases, with 9 bases left in between. Per germline, CDR1 SEHNR and CDR2 FQNEAQ (reference sequence). The CDR3 loop spans 15 amino acids.

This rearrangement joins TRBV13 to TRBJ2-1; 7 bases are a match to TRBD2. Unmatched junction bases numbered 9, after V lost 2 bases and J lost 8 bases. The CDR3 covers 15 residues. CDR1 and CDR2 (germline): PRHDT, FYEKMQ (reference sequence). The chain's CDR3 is CASSLRGDSSHEQFF. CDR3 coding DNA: TGTGCCAGCAGCTTACGGGGGGATTCAAGTCATGAGCAGTTCTTC.

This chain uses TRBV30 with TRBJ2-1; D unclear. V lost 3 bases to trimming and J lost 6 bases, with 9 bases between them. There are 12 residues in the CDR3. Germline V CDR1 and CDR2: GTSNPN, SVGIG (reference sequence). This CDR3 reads CAWSALGNEQFF. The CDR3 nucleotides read TGTGCCTGGAGCGCACTGGGCAATGAGCAGTTCTTC.

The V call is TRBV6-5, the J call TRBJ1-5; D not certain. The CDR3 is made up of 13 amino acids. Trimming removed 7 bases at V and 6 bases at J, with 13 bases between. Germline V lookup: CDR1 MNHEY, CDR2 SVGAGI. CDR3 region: CASTPGMGQPQHF. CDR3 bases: TGTGCCAGCACCCCCGGGATGGGTCAGCCCCAGCATTTT.

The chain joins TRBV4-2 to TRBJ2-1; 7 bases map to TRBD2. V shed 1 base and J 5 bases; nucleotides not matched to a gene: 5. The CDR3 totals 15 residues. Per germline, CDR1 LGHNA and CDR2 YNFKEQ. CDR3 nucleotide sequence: TGTGCCAGCAGCCAAGTCTGGACTAGTAACAATGAGCAGTTCTTC. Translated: CASSQVWTSNNEQFF.

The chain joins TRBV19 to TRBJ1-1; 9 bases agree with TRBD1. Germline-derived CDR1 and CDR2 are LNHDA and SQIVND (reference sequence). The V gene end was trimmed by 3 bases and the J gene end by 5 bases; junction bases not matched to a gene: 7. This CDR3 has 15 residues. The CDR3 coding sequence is TGTGCCAGTAGTATTCCACAGGGGGCGAGAACTGAAGCTTTCTTT. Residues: CASSIPQGARTEAFF.

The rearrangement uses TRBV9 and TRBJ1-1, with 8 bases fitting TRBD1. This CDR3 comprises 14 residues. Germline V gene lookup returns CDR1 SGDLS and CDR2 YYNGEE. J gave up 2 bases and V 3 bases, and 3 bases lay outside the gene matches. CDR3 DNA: TGTGCCAGCAGCGCGACAGGGGCCAACACTGAAGCTTTCTTT. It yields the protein CASSATGANTEAFF.

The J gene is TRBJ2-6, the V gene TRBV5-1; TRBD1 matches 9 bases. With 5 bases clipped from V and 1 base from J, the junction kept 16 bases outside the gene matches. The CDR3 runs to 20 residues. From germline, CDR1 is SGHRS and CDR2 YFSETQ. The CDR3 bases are TGCGCCAGCAGGGGGCTAAGGGACAGGGAAATTCTTTCTGGGGCCAACGTCCTGACTTTC. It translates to CASRGLRDREILSGANVLTF.

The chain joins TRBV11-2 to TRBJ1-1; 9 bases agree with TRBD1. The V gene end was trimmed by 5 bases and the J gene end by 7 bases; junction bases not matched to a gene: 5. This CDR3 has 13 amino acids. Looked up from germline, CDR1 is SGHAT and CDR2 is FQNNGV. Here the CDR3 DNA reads TGTGCCAGCAGCATGGGACAGGGTAATGAAGCTTTCTTT. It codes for CASSMGQGNEAFF.

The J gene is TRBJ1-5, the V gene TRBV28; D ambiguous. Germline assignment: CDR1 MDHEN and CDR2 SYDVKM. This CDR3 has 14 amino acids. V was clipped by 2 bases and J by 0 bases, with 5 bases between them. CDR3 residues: CASSLIHSNQPQHF. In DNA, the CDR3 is TGTGCCAGCAGTTTAATCCATAGCAATCAGCCCCAGCATTTT.

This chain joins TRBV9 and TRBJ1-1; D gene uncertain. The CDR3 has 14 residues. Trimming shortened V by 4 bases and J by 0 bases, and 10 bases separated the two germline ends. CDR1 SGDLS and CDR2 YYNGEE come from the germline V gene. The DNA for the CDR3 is TGTGCCAGCAGCCACGGTGGGATGAACACTGAAGCTTTCTTT. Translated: CASSHGGMNTEAFF.

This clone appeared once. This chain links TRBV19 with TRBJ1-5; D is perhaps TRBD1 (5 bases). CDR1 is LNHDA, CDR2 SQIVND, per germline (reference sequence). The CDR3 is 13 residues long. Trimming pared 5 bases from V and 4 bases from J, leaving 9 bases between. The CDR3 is CASSAQVNQPQHF. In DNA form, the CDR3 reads TGTGCCAGTAGTGCACAGGTTAATCAGCCCCAGCATTTT.

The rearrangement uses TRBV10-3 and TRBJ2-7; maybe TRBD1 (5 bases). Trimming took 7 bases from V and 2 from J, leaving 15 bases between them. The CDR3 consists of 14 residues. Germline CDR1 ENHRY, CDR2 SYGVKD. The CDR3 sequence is CAIMETESPYEQYF. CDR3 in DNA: TGTGCCATCATGGAGACAGAGAGCCCCTACGAGCAGTACTTC.

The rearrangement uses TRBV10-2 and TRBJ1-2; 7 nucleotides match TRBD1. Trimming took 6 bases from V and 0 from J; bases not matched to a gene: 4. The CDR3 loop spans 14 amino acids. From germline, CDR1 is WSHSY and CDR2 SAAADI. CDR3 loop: CASSEGAANYGYTF. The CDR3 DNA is TGCGCCAGCAGCGAGGGGGCGGCTAACTATGGCTACACCTTC.

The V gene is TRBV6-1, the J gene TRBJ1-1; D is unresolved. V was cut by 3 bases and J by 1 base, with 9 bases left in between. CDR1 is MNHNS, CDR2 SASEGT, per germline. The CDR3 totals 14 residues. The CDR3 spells CASSDPTPNTEAFF. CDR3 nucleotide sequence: TGTGCCAGCAGTGACCCCACCCCGAACACTGAAGCTTTCTTT.

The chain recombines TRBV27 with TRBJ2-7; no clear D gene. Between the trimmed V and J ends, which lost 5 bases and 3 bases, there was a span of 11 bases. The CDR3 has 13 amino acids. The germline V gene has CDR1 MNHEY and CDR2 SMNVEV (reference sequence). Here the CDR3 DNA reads TGTGCCAGCAGTCCCGTGTCTGGCTACGAGCAGTACTTC. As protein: CASSPVSGYEQYF.

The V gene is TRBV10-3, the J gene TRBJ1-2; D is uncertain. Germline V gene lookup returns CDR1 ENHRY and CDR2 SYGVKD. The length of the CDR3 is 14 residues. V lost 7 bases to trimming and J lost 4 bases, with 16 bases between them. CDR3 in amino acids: CAITSGGRSYGYTF. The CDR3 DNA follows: TGTGCCATCACCTCCGGAGGCAGGAGCTATGGCTACACCTTC.

In DNA form, the CDR3 reads TGTGCCAGTAGTATAGGGCTTACCCCCCATGAAGCTTTCTTT. Translation gives CASSIGLTPHEAFF. The V call is TRBV19, the J call TRBJ1-1; D unclear. The V and J ends lost 1 base and 7 bases respectively, with 13 bases between them. The CDR3 spans 14 residues. Germline loops: CDR1 LNHDA, CDR2 SQIVND (reference sequence).